The 18 T cell receptor beta chains below come from one sample, sequenced in a study of response to subunit inactivated influenza vaccine. Via MiXCR, TCRdb re-called the RT-PCR reads, giving one row per CDR3 protein. The table lists around 580,000 distinct CDR3 sequences, around 13% of them singletons. The specimen was PBMCs from blood, collected 11 to 12 days after vaccination. The receptor set was obtained from a man in his forties or fifties who received an inactivated influenza vaccine.

This clonotype was recorded a few times. This may come from a read error, since a much larger clone is one base off. The chain carries TRBV7-9 and TRBJ2-1; 9 bases line up with TRBD2. Germline V gene sequence: CDR1 SEHNR, CDR2 FQNEAQ (reference sequence). CDR3 size: 12 residues. CDR3 coding DNA: TGTGCCGGCAGCGGGAGGACCGATGAGCAGTTCTTC. Its protein product is CAGSGRTDEQFF.

In this sample, this clonotype turned up a few times. The gene calls are TRBV11-2 and TRBJ1-1; 8 bases fit TRBD1. The CDR3 extends over 19 amino acids. Unmatched junction bases numbered 17, after V lost 5 bases and J lost 0 bases. Germline V gene lookup returns CDR1 SGHAT and CDR2 FQNNGV. In nucleotides, the CDR3 is TGTGCCAGCAGCCATTACGGACAGGGCCCTTTCGCCATGAACACTGAAGCTTTCTTT. It translates to CASSHYGQGPFAMNTEAFF.

This clonotype was detected only a few times. The rearrangement links TRBV28 to TRBJ1-3; a weak D match, TRBD1 (6 bases). The CDR3 consists of 15 residues. Germline CDR1 reads MDHEN; CDR2 reads SYDVKM. V shed 2 bases and J shed 4 bases, with 12 bases lying between them. CDR3 residues: CASSLTGLGGNTIYF. DNA for the CDR3: TGTGCCAGCAGTTTAACAGGGTTAGGAGGAAACACCATATATTTT.

This chain connects TRBV7-9 to TRBJ2-3; 8 bases are shared with TRBD2. CDR3 length: 17 residues. CDR1 is SEHNR, CDR2 FQNEAQ, per germline (reference sequence). V was pared by 1 base and J by 5 bases, with 11 bases of the junction left unmatched. The CDR3 here is CASSLVVLGAGVDTQYF. The DNA for the CDR3 is TGTGCCAGCAGCTTAGTCGTTTTGGGAGCGGGAGTAGATACGCAGTATTTT.

The gene calls are TRBV27 and TRBJ2-2; D unclear. Germline assignment: CDR1 MNHEY and CDR2 SMNVEV (reference sequence). Trimming cost V 3 bases and J 0 bases, with 5 bases left between them. The CDR3 covers 14 residues. CDR3: CASSFVANTGELFF. Written as DNA, the CDR3 is TGTGCCAGCAGTTTTGTCGCGAACACCGGGGAGCTGTTTTTT.

This clonotype was counted a few times. The V call is TRBV11-2, the J call TRBJ2-1; TRBD1 might be the D (5 bases). V lost 9 bases, J lost 7 bases, and 13 bases lay in between. Germline assignment: CDR1 SGHAT and CDR2 FQNNGV. CDR3 size: 12 residues. CDR3 in DNA: TGTGCCAGGGACAAAACGAGGAATGAGCAGTTCTTC. Translation gives CARDKTRNEQFF. The whole variable domain, remainder taken from reference TRBV11-2 and TRBJ2-1, is EAGVAQSPRYKIIEKRQSVAFWCNPISGHATLYWYQQILGQGPKLLIQFQNNGVVDDSQLPKDRFSAERLKGVDSTLKIQPAKLEDSAVYLCARDKTRNEQFFGPGTRLTVL.

The rearrangement uses TRBV5-6 and TRBJ2-1, with 7 bases lining up with TRBD2. V trimming: 9 bases; J trimming: 4 bases; junction bases outside the gene matches: 13. This CDR3 is built from 15 residues. Germline CDR1 SGHDT, CDR2 YYEEEE. The CDR3 here is CAMGPGPSGYNEQFF. As DNA, the CDR3 is TGTGCCATGGGCCCCGGGCCTAGCGGATACAATGAGCAGTTCTTC.

The chain employs TRBV7-9 and TRBJ2-7; perhaps D is TRBD1 or TRBD2 (5 bases each). The CDR3 loop spans 11 amino acids. CDR1 is SEHNR, CDR2 FQNEAQ, per germline (reference sequence). V was shortened by 11 bases and J by 0 bases, with 8 bases between the two germline ends. The CDR3 is CAAGSSYEQYF. The CDR3 DNA sequence: TGTGCCGCAGGGAGCTCCTACGAGCAGTACTTC.

This clonotype was recorded a few times. V is TRBV4-1 and J is TRBJ2-1; the D gene could be TRBD1 or TRBD2 (5 bases each). Germline V lookup: CDR1 MGHRA, CDR2 YSYEKL. V was trimmed by 3 bases and J by 10 bases, leaving 7 bases between them. The CDR3 is 11 amino acids. CDR3 nucleotide sequence: TGCGCCAGCAGCCACGGGACCGAGCAGTTCTTC. This encodes CASSHGTEQFF.

This clonotype appeared many times. The rearrangement joins TRBV10-3 to TRBJ2-2, with 7 bases identical to TRBD2. The CDR3 is 14 amino acids. V lost 11 bases to trimming and J lost 0 bases; unmatched junction nucleotides: 6. The germline V gene encodes CDR1 ENHRY and CDR2 SYGVKD. The DNA of the CDR3 is TGTGCCTCCGAGGGGACTACGAACACCGGGGAGCTGTTTTTT. It yields the protein CASEGTTNTGELFF.

The CDR3 sequence: CSVDGGLITDTQYF. DNA for the CDR3: TGCAGCGTTGACGGGGGCTTGATCACAGATACGCAGTATTTT. This chain joins TRBV29-1 and TRBJ2-3; D could derive from TRBD1 or TRBD2 (6 bases each). The germline V and J ends were trimmed by 3 bases and 2 bases, with 12 bases remaining between them. Germline CDR1 is SQVTM and CDR2 is ANQGSEA. The CDR3 is 14 amino acids.

This clonotype was seen a handful of times. The J gene is TRBJ2-3, the V gene TRBV20-1, with TRBD2 identical over 7 bases. The CDR3 consists of 13 residues. Germline V gene sequence: CDR1 DFQATT, CDR2 SNEGSKA (reference sequence). V trimming: 5 bases; J trimming: 6 bases; junction bases outside the gene matches: 8. This chain's CDR3 is CSAPGRARDTQYF. CDR3 nucleotides: TGCAGTGCTCCGGGGAGGGCCAGGGATACGCAGTATTTT.

This clonotype was picked up a small number of times. One junction end disagrees with the germline gene, perhaps due to a read error. The chain has TRBV11-3 and TRBJ2-1; D is perhaps TRBD2 (5 bases). The CDR3 length is 14 residues. Germline values: CDR1 SGHNT, CDR2 YENEEA. DNA of the CDR3: TGTGCCAGCAGCCGTGCGGACTCCCACAATGAGCAGTTCTTC. It is translated as CASSRADSHNEQFF.

This clonotype was picked up a small number of times. J is TRBJ2-1 and V is TRBV6-2 or TRBV6-3; 12 positions match TRBD2. Germline V lookup: CDR1 MNHEY, CDR2 SVGEGT. J lost 7 bases, V lost 1 base, and 8 bases had no gene match. This CDR3 spans 17 amino acids. DNA of the CDR3: TGTGCCAGCAGTTACTTTCTAGCGGGAGGGCCCTCGAATGAGCAGTTCTTC. This encodes CASSYFLAGGPSNEQFF.

This clonotype occurred a few times. The chain combines TRBV20-1 with TRBJ2-1, with TRBD2 matching over 7 bases. Per the germline V gene, CDR1 is DFQATT and CDR2 is SNEGSKA (reference sequence). V shed 0 bases and J 3 bases; nucleotides not matched to a gene: 5. This CDR3 spans 15 amino acids. CDR3 amino acids: CSARDGSGYYNEQFF. In nucleotides, the CDR3 is TGCAGTGCTAGAGATGGTAGCGGGTACTACAATGAGCAGTTCTTC.

The CDR3 coding sequence is TGTGCCAGCAGCTTAGTTGTCAGGGGAACAGATACGCAGTATTTT. Translation gives CASSLVVRGTDTQYF. The V call is TRBV7-8, the J call TRBJ2-3; perhaps TRBD1 as D (6 bases). This CDR3 is built from 15 residues. Trimming removed 1 base from V and 3 bases from J, with 11 bases in between. Germline V gene lookup returns CDR1 SGHVS and CDR2 FQNEAQ.

At least ten counts were recorded for this clonotype. The chain links TRBV11-2 to TRBJ2-1, with D hard to call. This CDR3 contains 14 residues. The V gene's germline CDR1 is SGHAT and CDR2 FQNNGV. The V end lost 0 bases, the J end lost 12 bases, and 15 bases lay between the germline ends. In DNA, the CDR3 is TGTGCCAGCAGCTTAGACAGAAGCCAAATTGGGCAGTTCTTC. The encoded protein is CASSLDRSQIGQFF.

This clonotype appeared a few times. In DNA, the CDR3 is TGTGCCATCAGTGTCGACAGGGTCAATCAGCCCCAGCATTTT. It encodes CAISVDRVNQPQHF. V and J are TRBV10-3 and TRBJ1-5, with 7 positions matching TRBD1. The CDR3 sequence is 14 residues long. Trimming removed 4 bases from V and 3 bases from J; junction bases left unmatched: 3. The V gene's germline CDR1 is ENHRY and CDR2 SYGVKD.